Listed here are 22 T cell receptor beta chains from one sample, sequenced in a study of shared clonotypes between healthy human individuals. CD8 cells classed as naive were CD45RO-negative and positively selected for CCR7, excluding terminally differentiated effector memory CD45RA+ cells. Profiled with immunoSEQ multiplex PCR; TCRdb holds only in-frame clones, not every one. This table has about 2 million clones, roughly 95% appearing once. The specimen was naive CD8+ T cells sorted from blood. The origin of the receptors is a young man in good health.

This chain connects TRBV5-4 to TRBJ2-7, with D maybe TRBD2 (6 bases). The V end was cut by 4 bases, the J end by 0 bases, with 14 bases between. The CDR3 totals 15 residues. Germline assignment: CDR1 SGHNT and CDR2 YYREEE (reference sequence). Written as DNA, the CDR3 is TGTGCCAGCAGCCAGGAGGGGCCTTCCTCCTACGAGCAGTACTTC. Protein: CASSQEGPSSYEQYF.

This chain joins TRBV11-2 and TRBJ1-4, with 11 bases that match TRBD1. CDR3 length: 15 amino acids. The germline V gene has CDR1 SGHAT and CDR2 FQNNGV. Losses at the gene ends were 5 bases for V and 7 bases for J; bases not matched to a gene: 6. The chain's CDR3 is CASSIPGTGGEKLFF. CDR3 sequence (DNA): TGTGCCAGCAGCATCCCCGGGACAGGGGGTGAAAAACTGTTTTTT.

This chain uses TRBV9 with TRBJ1-5; D is possibly TRBD1 (5 bases). There are 12 residues in the CDR3. Germline V CDR1 and CDR2: SGDLS, YYNGEE. Trimming cost V 7 bases and J 4 bases, with 9 bases left between them. CDR3 sequence reads: CASGQGNQPQHF. The CDR3 DNA reads as TGTGCCAGCGGCCAGGGAAATCAGCCCCAGCATTTT.

The CDR3: CASSLDATDTQYF. CDR3 nucleotide sequence: TGTGCCAGCAGTCTTGACGCGACAGATACGCAGTATTTT. The chain couples TRBV7-3 to TRBJ2-3; D unclear. Germline assignment: CDR1 SGHTA and CDR2 FQGTGA. There are 13 residues in the CDR3. Deletions cut 6 bases from V and 3 bases from J, with 10 bases between.

This sequence joins TRBV19 and TRBJ1-4; no clear D gene. The V gene lost 5 bases and the J gene lost 8 bases, with 18 bases spanning the gap. The length of the CDR3 is 15 residues. Germline assignment: CDR1 LNHDA and CDR2 SQIVND (reference sequence). The CDR3 bases are TGTGCCAGTAGTGCCCCGGGTGGGGTTAGAGAAAAACTGTTTTTT. Its translation is CASSAPGGVREKLFF.

This clone appeared once. This chain uses TRBV10-1 with TRBJ2-7, with 7 bases that match TRBD1. The CDR3 has 14 residues. Germline-derived CDR1 and CDR2 are WNHNN and SYGVQD (reference sequence). V dropped 4 bases and J dropped 2; count of bases not matched to a gene: 5. The CDR3 nucleotides are TGCGCCAGCAGTGGAACCGGGACAGCCTACGAGCAGTACTTC. Protein product: CASSGTGTAYEQYF.

For this clone: This sample also contains other DNA sequences that code for the same CDR3. This sequence joins TRBV4-1 and TRBJ1-1; weak D call: TRBD1 (6 bases). The germline V gene encodes CDR1 MGHRA and CDR2 YSYEKL. V was clipped by 2 bases and J by 5 bases, with 9 bases between them. The CDR3 is 13 residues long. Here the CDR3 reads CASSQKGGTEAFF. The CDR3 bases are TGCGCCAGCAGCCAAAAAGGGGGGACTGAAGCTTTCTTT.

The genes are TRBV7-6 and TRBJ1-6, with a weak D call TRBD1 (5 bases). The CDR3 is 16 amino acids. Germline V CDR1 and CDR2: SGHVS, FNYEAQ. V lost 4 bases to trimming and J lost 3 bases, with 13 bases between them. CDR3 bases: TGTGCCAGCAGCTACGAATACGGGGGCTATAATTCACCCCTCCACTTT. Its protein product is CASSYEYGGYNSPLHF.

This clone was recorded only once. In the same sample, other DNA sequences code for this CDR3. This chain links TRBV7-9 with TRBJ2-1; D may match TRBD1 or TRBD2 (5 bases each). V lost 6 bases to trimming and J lost 0 bases, with 9 bases between them. In germline, CDR1 is SEHNR, CDR2 FQNEAQ (reference sequence). There are 14 residues in the CDR3. CDR3 sequence (DNA): TGTGCCAGCAGTTCAGGGAGCTCCTACAATGAGCAGTTCTTC. Its protein is CASSSGSSYNEQFF.

The chain employs TRBV4-1 and TRBJ2-4; tentative D call: TRBD2 (5 bases). Trimming took off 3 bases at V and 8 bases at J, with 11 bases between the two ends. Germline CDR1 is MGHRA and CDR2 is YSYEKL. This CDR3 region has 13 residues. For the CDR3, the DNA is TGCGCCAGCAGCCAGGACTTAAGGGACATTCAGTACTTC. It is translated as CASSQDLRDIQYF.

Concerning this clone itself: Germline and junction disagree at one end, which may indicate a read error. The chain has TRBV6-1 and TRBJ2-7, with a weak D call TRBD1 (5 bases). The CDR3 totals 16 residues. Germline CDR1 and CDR2: MNHNS and SASEGT. CDR3 DNA sequence: TGTGCCAGCAGTAAAGCAACAGGAACTCTCTCCTACGAGCAGTACTTC. It specifies CASSKATGTLSYEQYF.

This clone was observed once. Other DNA variants within this sample encode the same CDR3. The gene calls are TRBV4-1 and TRBJ2-7; 8 bases fit TRBD2. With V trimmed by 0 bases and J by 0 bases, 10 bases remained unmatched. The germline CDR1 and CDR2 sequences are MGHRA and YSYEKL. The CDR3 has 18 amino acids. CDR3 amino acids: CASSQEGSSGFSSYEQYF. DNA for the CDR3: TGCGCCAGCAGCCAAGAAGGGTCTAGCGGGTTCAGCTCCTACGAGCAGTACTTC.

Comment on this clone: Other nucleotide sequences in the sample specify the same CDR3. This rearrangement joins TRBV5-1 to TRBJ2-1; D is ambiguous. Germline V CDR1 and CDR2: SGHRS, YFSETQ. The V gene lost 0 bases and the J gene lost 4 bases, with 5 bases spanning the gap. CDR3 length: 13 residues. CDR3 sequence: CASSLDGYNEQFF. CDR3 nucleotide sequence: TGCGCCAGCAGCTTGGACGGATACAATGAGCAGTTCTTC.

The chain uses TRBV7-9 and TRBJ2-7, with D unclear. The germline CDR1 and CDR2 sequences are SEHNR and FQNEAQ (reference sequence). The CDR3 contains 15 residues. The V gene lost 1 base and the J gene lost 7 bases, with 17 bases spanning the gap. CDR3 coding DNA: TGTGCCAGCAGCTTAGATCTCGGACGGCAAAAAGAGCAGTACTTC. This translates into CASSLDLGRQKEQYF.

This clone has only one observation. The chain has TRBV7-9 and TRBJ2-2, with D perhaps matching TRBD1 or TRBD2 (5 bases each). CDR1 is SEHNR, CDR2 FQNEAQ, per germline (reference sequence). V was shortened by 11 bases and J by 0 bases, with 10 bases between the two germline ends. The CDR3 contains 13 residues. CDR3 DNA: TGTGCCCTACGGGGCACGAACACCGGGGAGCTGTTTTTT. Residues: CALRGTNTGELFF. Full variable domain (outside the CDR3, taken from reference TRBV7-9 and TRBJ2-2): DTGVSQNPRHKITKRGQNVTFRCDPISEHNRLYWYRQTLGQGPEFLTYFQNEAQLEKSRLLSDRFSAERPKGSFSTLEIQRTEQGDSAMYLCALRGTNTGELFFGEGSRLTVL.

The chain employs TRBV18 and TRBJ2-3; 13 bases are a match to TRBD2. The CDR3 is 18 amino acids. Germline V CDR1 and CDR2: KGHSH, LQKENI. With V trimmed by 0 bases and J by 2 bases, 5 bases remained unmatched. The CDR3 loop is CASSPPSGLAGNTDTQYF. DNA for the CDR3: TGTGCCAGCTCACCACCATCGGGACTAGCGGGAAACACAGATACGCAGTATTTT.

The rearrangement joins TRBV4-1 to TRBJ2-7; TRBD1 might be the D (5 bases). Germline CDR1 reads MGHRA; CDR2 reads YSYEKL. The CDR3 runs to 13 residues. The germline V and J ends were trimmed by 4 bases and 3 bases, with 10 bases remaining between them. Here the CDR3 reads CASSRTKGYEQYF. For the CDR3, the DNA is TGCGCCAGCAGCCGGACAAAGGGCTACGAGCAGTACTTC.

The chain links TRBV19 to TRBJ1-2, with 8 bases that match TRBD1. V was clipped by 6 bases and J by 8 bases; unmatched bases: 14. Germline loops: CDR1 LNHDA, CDR2 SQIVND (reference sequence). This CDR3 has 15 amino acids. The CDR3 DNA is TGTGCCAGTAGAGACGCGGACAGGGCAGAGTGGGGCTACACCTTC. Protein: CASRDADRAEWGYTF.

This chain joins TRBV14 and TRBJ2-1; D unresolved. The CDR3 covers 13 residues. Germline values: CDR1 SGHDN, CDR2 FVKESK. V was pared by 2 bases and J by 3 bases, with 5 bases between. The CDR3 DNA reads as TGTGCCAGCAGCCAAACACTCTACAATGAGCAGTTCTTC. This encodes CASSQTLYNEQFF.

The chain uses TRBV5-1 and TRBJ2-7; a possible D gene is TRBD2 (5 bases). The CDR3 is 13 amino acids. The germline gives CDR1 SGHRS, CDR2 YFSETQ. V gave up 4 bases and J gave up 2 bases, with 10 bases separating them. CDR3 sequence: CASSADGTYEQYF. The CDR3 region has the DNA TGCGCCAGCAGCGCGGACGGGACCTACGAGCAGTACTTC.

J is TRBJ2-1 and V is TRBV27, with D possibly matching TRBD2 (7 bases). V was pared by 6 bases and J by 5 bases, with 23 bases between. The CDR3 contains 17 residues. Germline CDR1 is MNHEY and CDR2 is SMNVEV (reference sequence). For the CDR3, the DNA is TGTGCCAGCAGCCGTGTGGCGGTGGGGGGGCCTGACAATGAGCAGTTCTTC. It specifies CASSRVAVGGPDNEQFF.

In DNA, the CDR3 is TGTGCCAGCAGCTTTGCCGGGACAGGCTACGAGCAGTACTTC. Translation: CASSFAGTGYEQYF. V and J are TRBV5-4 and TRBJ2-7; the match to TRBD1 covers 8 bases. In germline, CDR1 is SGHNT, CDR2 YYREEE (reference sequence). The CDR3 runs 14 residues. V lost 2 bases and J lost 3; bases outside the gene matches: 4.